This note documents a single T cell receptor beta chain sequence. Its antigen is still unknown. The sample comes from a study of T cells after yellow fever vaccination. As for the study in general: With SMART-Seq v4 Ultra Low Input, the fractions containing low cell numbers were prepared. Broader study findings: Post-booster reappearance was seen for most primary-vaccination clones (about 95% CD4, about 88% CD8). Weaker overall was a secondary response that nonetheless peaked faster, on day 5 versus 15.

Template switching by 5'RACE produced TCR cDNA, adding a universal primer site and UMIs. TCRdb ran MiXCR on the 5' RACE reads and lists one entry per CDR3 protein. The table has under 700,000 distinct CDR3 sequences, around a sixth seen once; the top ten hold roughly 17%. This CDR3 spans 16 amino acids. CDR1 and CDR2 (germline): LGHNA, YNFKEQ. The V and J ends lost 4 bases and 4 bases, in that order; junction bases with no gene match: 10. The chain is built from TRBV4-2 and TRBJ1-1, with 9 bases that match TRBD1. The source is a man aged 18 to 29 who received the YFV17D yellow fever vaccine. Sequenced material: PBMCs, taken about 5 days after the first yellow fever vaccination. CDR3 DNA sequence: TGTGCCAGCAGCCCGACGGGGACAGGGAAAATCACTGAAGCTTTCTTT. This gives the protein CASSPTGTGKITEAFF.